These 8 T cell receptor beta chains share one sample of origin, sequenced in a study of blood T cell repertoires in COVID-19. Data came from immunoSEQ multiplex PCR; TCRdb stores just in-frame clones and leaves some out. The sample has some 150,000 clones, roughly 90% seen once. Sequenced material: peripheral blood. The receptors derive from a woman aged 60 to 75 who had recovered from COVID-19.

This sequence joins TRBV3-1 (or the pseudogene TRBV3-2) and TRBJ2-1; D unclear. CDR1 and CDR2 (germline): LGHDT, YNNKEL (reference sequence). V lost 1 base and J lost 0, with 4 bases in between. This CDR3 is 14 amino acids long. CDR3 protein: CASSQVYSYNEQFF. DNA of the CDR3: TGTGCCAGCAGCCAAGTGTACTCCTACAATGAGCAGTTCTTC.

V gene TRBV2 combines with J gene TRBJ1-6, with a possible D match to TRBD1 (5 bases). V was shortened by 3 bases and J by 7 bases, with 10 bases between the two germline ends. The CDR3 extends over 14 amino acids. Germline CDR1 SNHLY, CDR2 FYNNEI. The CDR3 bases are TGTGCCAGCAGTGACCAGGGTATCAATTCACCCCTCCACTTT. Protein sequence: CASSDQGINSPLHF.

The chain couples TRBV27 to TRBJ1-1, with TRBD1 matching over 7 bases. Trimming removed 3 bases from V and 0 bases from J; junction bases left unmatched: 4. The CDR3 is made up of 15 amino acids. Germline V gene data show CDR1 as MNHEY and CDR2 as SMNVEV (reference sequence). The CDR3 DNA sequence: TGTGCCAGCAGTTTGTCGACAGGGATGAACACTGAAGCTTTCTTT. Protein sequence: CASSLSTGMNTEAFF.

The genes are TRBV5-1 and TRBJ1-3; D unresolved. Germline V gives CDR1 SGHRS, CDR2 YFSETQ. V was cut by 0 bases and J by 0 bases, with 7 bases left in between. The CDR3 consists of 15 residues. CDR3 protein: CASSLVPVSGNTIYF. The DNA of the CDR3 is TGCGCCAGCAGCTTGGTCCCGGTCTCTGGAAACACCATATATTTT.

Only a few counts were recorded for this clone. J is TRBJ1-1 and V is TRBV19; TRBD1 is a possible D gene (6 bases). The CDR3 length is 15 residues. The germline V gene encodes CDR1 LNHDA and CDR2 SQIVND (reference sequence). Trimming shortened V by 7 bases and J by 4 bases, and 19 bases separated the two germline ends. The CDR3 region is CASTPGRGARTEAFF. CDR3 bases: TGTGCCAGTACCCCGGGTCGGGGGGCGCGCACTGAAGCTTTCTTT.

The chain carries TRBV5-1 and TRBJ1-1; D is ambiguous. There are 16 residues in the CDR3. The germline CDR1 and CDR2 sequences are SGHRS and YFSETQ. V dropped 0 bases and J dropped 2 bases, with 14 bases sitting between them. The CDR3 coding sequence is TGCGCCAGCAGCTTGGCCGCCGGGTTTGAAAACACTGAAGCTTTCTTT. It specifies CASSLAAGFENTEAFF.

This chain links TRBV7-6 with TRBJ1-1, with 12 bases aligning to TRBD1. The ends lost 1 base at V and 3 bases at J; junction bases unmatched: 6. This CDR3 contains 17 residues. CDR1 SGHVS and CDR2 FNYEAQ come from the germline V gene. The CDR3 DNA sequence: TGTGCCAGCAGCTTAGATTGGGGACAGGGGGCCCACACTGAAGCTTTCTTT. Its protein is CASSLDWGQGAHTEAFF.

This chain links TRBV27 with TRBJ1-2; D is unresolved. Deletions cut 6 bases from V and 2 bases from J, with 10 bases between. This CDR3 is built from 13 residues. From germline, CDR1 is MNHEY and CDR2 SMNVEV (reference sequence). The CDR3 DNA follows: TGTGCCAGCAGCCTAGGAGTAAACTATGGCTACACCTTC. Amino acids: CASSLGVNYGYTF.